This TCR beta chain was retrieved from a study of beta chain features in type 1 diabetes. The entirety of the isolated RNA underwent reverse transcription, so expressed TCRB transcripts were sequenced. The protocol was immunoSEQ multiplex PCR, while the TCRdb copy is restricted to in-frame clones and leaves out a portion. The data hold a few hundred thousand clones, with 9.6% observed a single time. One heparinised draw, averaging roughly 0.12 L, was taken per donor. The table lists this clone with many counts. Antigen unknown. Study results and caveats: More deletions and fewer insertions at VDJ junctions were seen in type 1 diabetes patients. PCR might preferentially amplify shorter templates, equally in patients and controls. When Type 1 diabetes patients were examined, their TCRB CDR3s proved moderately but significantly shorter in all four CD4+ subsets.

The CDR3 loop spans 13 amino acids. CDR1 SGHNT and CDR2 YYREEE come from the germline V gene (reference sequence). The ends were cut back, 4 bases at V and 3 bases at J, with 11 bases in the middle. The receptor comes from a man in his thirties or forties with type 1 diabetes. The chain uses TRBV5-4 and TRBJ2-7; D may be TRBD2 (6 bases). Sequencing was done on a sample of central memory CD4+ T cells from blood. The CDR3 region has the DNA TGTGCCAGCAGCCAGGGCGGGGTCTACGAGCAGTACTTC. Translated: CASSQGGVYEQYF.